The source of this TCR beta chain is a study of blood T cell repertoires in COVID-19. TCRdb keeps only in-frame clones here, not all; method: immunoSEQ multiplex PCR. The table records about 170,000 clones, 85% of them present only once. Germline CDR1 and CDR2: SGHDN and FVKESK. V was clipped by 3 bases and J by 1 base; unmatched bases: 18. CDR3 size: 20 residues. This receptor was identified in a woman older than 75 with COVID-19, enrolled during active disease. The material sequenced was peripheral blood. The rearrangement joins TRBV14 to TRBJ1-5; the match to TRBD1 covers 7 bases. The CDR3 DNA is TGTGCCAGCAGCCACAAAAAGGGGGCAAATAGTAAGATAAGCAATCAGCCCCAGCATTTT. Residues: CASSHKKGANSKISNQPQHF.